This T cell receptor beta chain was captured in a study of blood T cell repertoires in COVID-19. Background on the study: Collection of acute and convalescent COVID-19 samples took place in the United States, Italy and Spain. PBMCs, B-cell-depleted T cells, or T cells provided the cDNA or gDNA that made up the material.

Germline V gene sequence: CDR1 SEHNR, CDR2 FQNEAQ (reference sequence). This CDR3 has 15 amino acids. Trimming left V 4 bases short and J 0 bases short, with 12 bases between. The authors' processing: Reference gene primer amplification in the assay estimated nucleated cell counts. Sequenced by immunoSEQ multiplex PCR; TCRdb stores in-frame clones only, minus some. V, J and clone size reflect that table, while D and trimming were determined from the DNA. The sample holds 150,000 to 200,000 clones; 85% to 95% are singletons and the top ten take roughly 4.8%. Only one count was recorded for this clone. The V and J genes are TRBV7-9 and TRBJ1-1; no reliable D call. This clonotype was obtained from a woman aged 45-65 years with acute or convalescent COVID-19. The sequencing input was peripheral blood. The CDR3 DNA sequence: TGTGCCAGCAGCTCTACCCTTTTTATGAACACTGAAGCTTTCTTT. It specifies CASSSTLFMNTEAFF.